One sample yielded the 20 T cell receptor beta chains listed below, sequenced in a study of T cell responses to AZD1222 COVID-19 vaccine. Libraries were prepared by immunoSEQ multiplex PCR; TCRdb keeps only in-frame clonotypes and omits some of them. This sample carries roughly 50,000 clones, approximately 83% of them seen once, and the ten largest clones take 5.5% to 8%. Material: peripheral blood, obtained 28 days after the second AZD1222 dose. These receptor sequences come from an adult who received the AZD1222 COVID-19 vaccine.

The chain recombines TRBV11-3 with TRBJ2-7; 7 bases map to TRBD2. The CDR3 extends over 16 amino acids. Germline CDR1 SGHNT, CDR2 YENEEA. The V segment lost 5 bases and the J segment 0 bases; nucleotides outside the gene matches: 10. The CDR3 loop reads CASSVSGLADSYEQYF. The CDR3 DNA reads TGTGCCAGCAGCGTAAGCGGCCTAGCGGACTCCTACGAGCAGTACTTC. The complete variable domain, with remaining parts taken from reference TRBV11-3 and TRBJ2-7, reads EAGVVQSPRYKIIEKKQPVAFWCNPISGHNTLYWYLQNLGQGPELLIRYENEEAVDDSQLPKDRFSAERLKGVDSTLKIQPAELGDSAVYLCASSVSGLADSYEQYFGPGTRLTVT.

This chain joins TRBV7-8 and TRBJ1-1, with D perhaps matching TRBD1 (6 bases). The CDR3 extends over 14 amino acids. The V gene's germline CDR1 is SGHVS and CDR2 FQNEAQ. The V end lost 5 bases, the J end lost 5 bases, and 15 bases lay between the germline ends. CDR3 sequence reads: CASSPARGGTEAFF. For the CDR3, the DNA is TGTGCCAGCAGCCCCGCCAGAGGGGGGACTGAAGCTTTCTTT.

The gene calls are TRBV19 and TRBJ2-1; 7 nucleotides line up with TRBD2. This CDR3 contains 16 residues. From germline, CDR1 is LNHDA and CDR2 SQIVND (reference sequence). V was clipped by 5 bases and J by 5 bases; unmatched bases: 12. The CDR3 DNA is TGTGCCAGTAGTCCTCGTCCTAGCGGAACGAACAATGAGCAGTTCTTC. This codes for CASSPRPSGTNNEQFF.

This chain's CDR3 is CASEGISSGSNTGELFF. The CDR3 bases are TGTGCCAGCGAGGGAATTTCTAGCGGATCGAACACCGGGGAGCTGTTTTTT. The rearrangement uses TRBV3-1 (or the pseudogene TRBV3-2) and TRBJ2-2, with 7 bases matching TRBD2. Germline-derived CDR1 and CDR2 are LGHDT and YNNKEL (reference sequence). The CDR3 consists of 17 residues. V gave up 8 bases and J gave up 0 bases; unmatched junction bases: 12.

The rearrangement links TRBV18 to TRBJ1-2, with 8 bases aligning to TRBD1. Germline trimming cut 6 bases from V and 3 bases from J; bases unmatched to any gene: 3. The CDR3 consists of 13 residues. From germline, CDR1 is KGHSH and CDR2 LQKENI. CDR3 coding DNA: TGTGCCAGCTCGTCGGGACAGGACTATGGCTACACCTTC. Residues: CASSSGQDYGYTF.

This clone was observed a few times. V and J are TRBV6-2 or TRBV6-3 and TRBJ1-1; D is unclear. CDR1 is MNHEY, CDR2 SVGEGT, per germline. The V and J ends lost 5 bases and 4 bases respectively, with 17 bases between them. The CDR3 consists of 15 residues. CDR3 DNA: TGTGCCAGCAGTCCCTTACTGACGCGGGGCACTGAAGCTTTCTTT. Translation: CASSPLLTRGTEAFF.

The chain carries TRBV28 and TRBJ1-6; D possibly corresponds to TRBD1 (6 bases). V was trimmed by 1 base and J by 10 bases, leaving 11 bases between them. Germline V lookup: CDR1 MDHEN, CDR2 SYDVKM. This CDR3 region has 14 residues. In DNA, the CDR3 is TGTGCCAGCAGTTTATTAGGGGGGAAATCACCCCTCCACTTT. It is translated as CASSLLGGKSPLHF.

The chain employs TRBV5-1 and TRBJ1-6, with 9 bases fitting TRBD1. V was clipped by 0 bases and J by 8 bases; unmatched bases: 9. CDR3 length: 17 residues. Germline CDR1 reads SGHRS; CDR2 reads YFSETQ. The CDR3 loop is CASSLVRTGASHSPLHF. CDR3 in DNA: TGCGCCAGCAGCTTGGTACGGACAGGGGCCTCCCATTCACCCCTCCACTTT.

The chain carries TRBV28 and TRBJ2-7; D is perhaps TRBD2 (6 bases). This CDR3 spans 13 amino acids. The V gene's germline CDR1 is MDHEN and CDR2 SYDVKM. V was shortened by 10 bases and J by 2 bases, with 15 bases between the two germline ends. The CDR3, as DNA: TGTGCCACCTCCGGGGGAGCCACCTACGAGCAGTACTTC. This translates into CATSGGATYEQYF.

In DNA, the CDR3 is TGTGCCAGCAGCACTAACTATGGCTACACCTTC. Its translation is CASSTNYGYTF. The chain is built from TRBV28 and TRBJ1-2; D remains ambiguous. The CDR3 runs 11 residues. Trimming removed 6 bases from V and 0 bases from J, with 2 bases in between. Germline CDR1 MDHEN, CDR2 SYDVKM.

The chain couples TRBV9 to TRBJ1-3, with D unresolved. The CDR3 covers 18 residues. CDR1 and CDR2 (germline): SGDLS, YYNGEE. V lost 0 bases and J 0 bases, leaving 16 bases between the germline ends. CDR3 protein: CASSVGGGTQHSGNTIYF. The CDR3 DNA reads TGTGCCAGCAGCGTAGGGGGTGGTACACAACACTCTGGAAACACCATATATTTT.

This chain joins TRBV28 and TRBJ2-3; 8 positions agree with TRBD1. V lost 1 base, J lost 5 bases, and 5 bases stayed unmatched. CDR1 MDHEN and CDR2 SYDVKM come from the germline V gene. The CDR3 runs 15 residues. CDR3 DNA: TGTGCCAGCAGTTTATTTTCCAGGGGGCAAGATACGCAGTATTTT. Translating gives CASSLFSRGQDTQYF.

The chain recombines TRBV19 with TRBJ2-6, with a possible D match to TRBD1 (5 bases). CDR3 length equals 17 residues. From germline, CDR1 is LNHDA and CDR2 SQIVND (reference sequence). V was shortened by 1 base and J by 0 bases, with 10 bases between the two germline ends. The CDR3 bases are TGTGCCAGTAGTATAGTTCTGGGGCTCTCTGGGGCCAACGTCCTGACTTTC. Its protein product is CASSIVLGLSGANVLTF.

V gene TRBV29-1 combines with J gene TRBJ2-7; TRBD2 matches 14 bases. Germline V gene sequence: CDR1 SQVTM, CDR2 ANQGSEA. There are 15 residues in the CDR3. Losses at the gene ends were 4 bases for V and 4 bases for J; bases not matched to a gene: 6. In DNA form, the CDR3 reads TGCAGCGTTGGGACTAGCGGGAGGCCCCCGTACGAGCAGTACTTC. Translated: CSVGTSGRPPYEQYF.

The chain links TRBV7-2 to TRBJ2-3, with TRBD2 identical over 9 bases. Trimming took 2 bases from V and 3 from J; bases not matched to a gene: 6. The CDR3 loop spans 16 amino acids. In germline, CDR1 is SGHTA, CDR2 FQGNSA. In nucleotides, the CDR3 is TGTGCCAGCAGCTTAAGAACTAGCGGGCCAACAGATACGCAGTATTTT. Protein product: CASSLRTSGPTDTQYF.

The V call is TRBV3-1 (or the pseudogene TRBV3-2), the J call TRBJ2-3; 8 nucleotides align to TRBD2. The CDR3 is 18 amino acids. V trimming: 0 bases; J trimming: 6 bases; junction bases outside the gene matches: 14. CDR1 is LGHDT, CDR2 YNNKEL, per germline (reference sequence). The CDR3 DNA sequence: TGTGCCAGCAGCCAAGATTTCACTAGCGGCAGCCCAGGGGATACGCAGTATTTT. It codes for CASSQDFTSGSPGDTQYF.

This chain connects TRBV7-6 to TRBJ1-5, with D possibly being TRBD1 (5 bases). The CDR3 loop spans 15 amino acids. Germline loops: CDR1 SGHVS, CDR2 FNYEAQ. V was trimmed by 1 base and J by 1 base, leaving 8 bases between them. As DNA, the CDR3 is TGTGCCAGCAGCTTAGATGAGGGGAGCAATCAGCCCCAGCATTTT. Amino acids: CASSLDEGSNQPQHF. Full variable domain (missing parts from reference TRBV7-6 and TRBJ1-5): GAGVSQSPRYKVTKRGQDVALRCDPISGHVSLYWYRQALGQGPEFLTYFNYEAQQDKSGLPNDRFSAERPEGSISTLTIQRTEQRDSAMYRCASSLDEGSNQPQHFGDGTRLSIL.

The chain uses TRBV28 and TRBJ2-2; 11 bases align to TRBD1. The trim removed 2 bases at V and 8 bases at J, leaving 4 bases unmatched. The germline V gene encodes CDR1 MDHEN and CDR2 SYDVKM. This CDR3 contains 15 residues. CDR3 region: CASSLAGTGGGELFF. Written as DNA, the CDR3 is TGTGCCAGCAGTTTAGCCGGGACAGGGGGTGGGGAGCTGTTTTTT.

The gene calls are TRBV4-1 and TRBJ2-2; TRBD2 aligns across 10 bases. V shed 5 bases and J 2 bases; nucleotides not matched to a gene: 5. This CDR3 is built from 16 residues. Germline V gene data show CDR1 as MGHRA and CDR2 as YSYEKL. As DNA, the CDR3 is TGCGCCAGCAGCGTCCTAGCGGGAGTTAACACCGGGGAGCTGTTTTTT. It is translated as CASSVLAGVNTGELFF.

The gene calls are TRBV27 and TRBJ2-7, with D possibly TRBD2 on 6 matching bases. Germline V gives CDR1 MNHEY, CDR2 SMNVEV (reference sequence). V was cut by 10 bases and J by 0 bases, with 25 bases left in between. This CDR3 comprises 17 residues. In DNA form, the CDR3 reads TGTGCCACCGGGCGTCGCCATGGCGGGGCAAACTCCTACGAGCAGTACTTC. Residues: CATGRRHGGANSYEQYF.